This TCR beta chain comes out of a study of response to subunit inactivated influenza vaccine. Findings and limits, study-wide: The authors suggested that few new T cells are recruited per seasonal influenza vaccination.

Via MiXCR, TCRdb re-called the RT-PCR reads, giving one row per CDR3 protein. Among fewer than 600,000 distinct CDR3 sequences listed, roughly 7.6% were seen once. Trimming removed 1 base at V and 0 bases at J, with 6 bases between. Germline V gene lookup returns CDR1 SGHAT and CDR2 FQNNGV. The CDR3 consists of 14 residues. A few counts support this clonotype. Its antigen is currently unknown. This chain links TRBV11-2 with TRBJ1-2; D is unclear. The TCR comes from a man between 50 and 70 years old who received an inactivated influenza vaccine. This specimen consisted of PBMCs from blood, obtained less than 25 months after vaccination. CDR3 loop: CASSLVSANYGYTF. The DNA of the CDR3 is TGTGCCAGCAGCTTAGTCAGCGCTAACTATGGCTACACCTTC.